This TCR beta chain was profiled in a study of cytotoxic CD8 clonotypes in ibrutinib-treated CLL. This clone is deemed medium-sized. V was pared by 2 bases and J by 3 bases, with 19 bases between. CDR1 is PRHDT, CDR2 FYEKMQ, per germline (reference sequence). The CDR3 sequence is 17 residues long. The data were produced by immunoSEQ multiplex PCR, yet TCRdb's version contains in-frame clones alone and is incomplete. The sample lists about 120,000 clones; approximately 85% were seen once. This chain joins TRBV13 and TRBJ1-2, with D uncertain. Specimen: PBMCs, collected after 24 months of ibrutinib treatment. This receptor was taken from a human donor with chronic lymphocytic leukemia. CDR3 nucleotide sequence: TGTGCCAGCAGCTTACGGCCCGACATGGGGAGGGACTATGGCTACACCTTC. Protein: CASSLRPDMGRDYGYTF. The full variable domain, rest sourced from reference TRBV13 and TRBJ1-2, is AAGVIQSPRHLIKEKRETATLKCYPIPRHDTVYWYQQGPGQDPQFLISFYEKMQSDKGSIPDRFSAQQFSDYHSELNMSSLELGDSALYFCASSLRPDMGRDYGYTFGSGTRLTVV.